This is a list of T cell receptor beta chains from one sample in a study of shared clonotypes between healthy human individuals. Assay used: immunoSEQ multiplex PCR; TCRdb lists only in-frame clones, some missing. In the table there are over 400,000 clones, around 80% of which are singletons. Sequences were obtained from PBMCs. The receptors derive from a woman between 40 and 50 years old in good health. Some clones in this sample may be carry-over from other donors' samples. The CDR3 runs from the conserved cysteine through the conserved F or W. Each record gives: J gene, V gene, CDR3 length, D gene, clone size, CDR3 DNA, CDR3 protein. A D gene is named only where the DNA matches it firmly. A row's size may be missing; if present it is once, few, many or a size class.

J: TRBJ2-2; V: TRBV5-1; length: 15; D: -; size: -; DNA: TGCGCCAGCACCCTTGGAGGGGCGAACACCGGGGAGCTGTTTTTT; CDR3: CASTLGGANTGELFF
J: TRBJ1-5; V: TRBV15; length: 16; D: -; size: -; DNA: TGTGCCACCAGCAGAGGTTGGGGCCGGGGGAATCAGCCCCAGCATTTT; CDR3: CATSRGWGRGNQPQHF
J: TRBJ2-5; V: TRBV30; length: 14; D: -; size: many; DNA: TGTGCCTGGAGTGTTAGAGCGCGGCGAGAGACCCAGTACTTC; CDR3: CAWSVRARRETQYF
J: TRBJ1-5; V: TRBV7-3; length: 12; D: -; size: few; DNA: TGTGCCAGCAGCCAACCCTATCAGCCCCAGCATTTT; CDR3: CASSQPYQPQHF
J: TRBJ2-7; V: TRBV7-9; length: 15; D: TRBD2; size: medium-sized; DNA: TGTGCCAGCAGCTTAGGCGGGGGATCGTTCGGCGAGCAGTACTTC; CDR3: CASSLGGGSFGEQYF
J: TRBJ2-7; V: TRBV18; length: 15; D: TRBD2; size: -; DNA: TGTGCCAGCTCACCACTTAGCGGGAGTTCCTACGAGCAGTACTTC; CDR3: CASSPLSGSSYEQYF
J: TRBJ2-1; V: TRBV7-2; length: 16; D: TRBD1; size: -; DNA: TGTGCCAGCAGCTCCCGAACGACAGGGCCCTACAATGAGCAGTTCTTC; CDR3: CASSSRTTGPYNEQFF
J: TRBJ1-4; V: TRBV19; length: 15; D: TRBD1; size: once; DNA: TGTGCCAGTAGTGCCTCGGGACAGCGTCCCGAAAAACTGTTTTTT; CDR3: CASSASGQRPEKLFF
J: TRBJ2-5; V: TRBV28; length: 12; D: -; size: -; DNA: TGTGCCAGCAGTTTAGTTGGGAAGACCCAGTACTTC; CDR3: CASSLVGKTQYF
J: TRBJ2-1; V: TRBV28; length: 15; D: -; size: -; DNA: TGTGCCAGCATAGAGGCGGGATATGGCTACAATGAGCAGTTCTTC; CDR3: CASIEAGYGYNEQFF
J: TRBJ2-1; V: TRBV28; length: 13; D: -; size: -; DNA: TGTGCCTTCCGTGGCAGGCGAGACAATGAGCAGTTCTTC; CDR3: CAFRGRRDNEQFF
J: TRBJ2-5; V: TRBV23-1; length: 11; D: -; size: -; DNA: TGCGCCAGCAGCCCTCCAGAGACCCAGTACTTC; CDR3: CASSPPETQYF
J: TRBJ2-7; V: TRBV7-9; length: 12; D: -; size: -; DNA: TGTGCCAGCAGCTTAGGCTCCTACGAGCAGTACTTC; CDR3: CASSLGSYEQYF
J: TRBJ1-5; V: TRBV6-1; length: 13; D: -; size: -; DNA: TGTGCCAGCAGCCTAGGGGCGGAGGCAGGCCAGCATTTT; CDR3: CASSLGAEAGQHF
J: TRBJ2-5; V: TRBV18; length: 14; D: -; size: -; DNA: TGTGCCAGCTCACCGTATAGGGAACAAGAGACCCAGTACTTC; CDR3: CASSPYREQETQYF
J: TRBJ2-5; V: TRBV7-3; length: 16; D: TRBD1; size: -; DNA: TGTGCCAGCAGCCCCGAGGACAGGGGAACCCAAGAGACCCAGTACTTC; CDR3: CASSPEDRGTQETQYF
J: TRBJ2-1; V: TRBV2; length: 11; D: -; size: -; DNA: TGTGCCAGCAGTGGGAGGTATGAGCAGTTCTTC; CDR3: CASSGRYEQFF
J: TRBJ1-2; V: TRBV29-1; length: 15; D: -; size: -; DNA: TGCAGCGTTGAAGCAGGACCCATGGCAAACTATGGCTACACCTTC; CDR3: CSVEAGPMANYGYTF
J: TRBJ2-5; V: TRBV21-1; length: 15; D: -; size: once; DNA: TGTGCCAGCAGCAAAGTATGGGGGGTCCAAGAGACCCAGTACTTC; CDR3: CASSKVWGVQETQYF
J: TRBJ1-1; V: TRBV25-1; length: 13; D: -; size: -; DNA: TGTGCCAGCAGTGCGCCTTTGGGTACTGAAGCTTTCTTT; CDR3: CASSAPLGTEAFF
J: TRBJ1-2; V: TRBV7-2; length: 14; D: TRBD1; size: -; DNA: TGTGCCAGCAGCCCCTCGACAGGGAACTATGGCTACACCTTC; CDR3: CASSPSTGNYGYTF
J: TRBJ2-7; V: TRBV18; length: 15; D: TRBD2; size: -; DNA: TGTGCCAGCTCAACTTGGGCTAGCGGGATATACGAGCAGTACTTC; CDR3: CASSTWASGIYEQYF
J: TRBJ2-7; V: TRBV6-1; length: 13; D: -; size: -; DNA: TGTGCCAGCACTAGTGCAAGTCGAAACGAGCAGTACTTC; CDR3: CASTSASRNEQYF
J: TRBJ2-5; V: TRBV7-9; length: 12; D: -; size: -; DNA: TGTGCCAGCTTAGGGGCGGGAGAGACCCAGTACTTC; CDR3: CASLGAGETQYF
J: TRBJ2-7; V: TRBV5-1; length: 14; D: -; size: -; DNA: TGCGCCAGCAGCTCCGGGATTCAGACCTACGAGCAGTACTTC; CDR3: CASSSGIQTYEQYF
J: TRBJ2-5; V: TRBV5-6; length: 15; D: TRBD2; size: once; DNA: TGTGCCAGCAGCCCGCTAGCGGGGGCCCAAGAGACCCAGTACTTC; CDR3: CASSPLAGAQETQYF
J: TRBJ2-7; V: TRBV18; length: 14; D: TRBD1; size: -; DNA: TGTGCCAGCTCCCCCGGGACAGGGGACTACGAGCAGTACTTC; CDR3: CASSPGTGDYEQYF
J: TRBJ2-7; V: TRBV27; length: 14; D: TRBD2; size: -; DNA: TGTGCCAGCAGGCCCGCTAGCGGGAGTGGCGAGCAGTACTTC; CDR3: CASRPASGSGEQYF
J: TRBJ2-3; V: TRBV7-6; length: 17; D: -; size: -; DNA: TGTGCCAGCAGCCAAGCTCTAGAGAGACCCCGCACAGATACGCAGTATTTT; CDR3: CASSQALERPRTDTQYF
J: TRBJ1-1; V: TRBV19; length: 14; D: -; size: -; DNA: TGTGCCAGTATCCTAAGTTCCTCGGGGACTGAAGCTTTCTTT; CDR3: CASILSSSGTEAFF
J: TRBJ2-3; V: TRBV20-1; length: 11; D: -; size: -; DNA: TGCAGTGCCAGAGATAGGGGTACGCAGTATTTT; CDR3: CSARDRGTQYF
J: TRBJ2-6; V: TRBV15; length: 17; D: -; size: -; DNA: TGTGCCACCAGCAGAGATCCAGGGTCCCCTGGGGCCAACGTCCTGACTTTC; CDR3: CATSRDPGSPGANVLTF
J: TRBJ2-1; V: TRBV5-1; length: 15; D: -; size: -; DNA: TGCGCCAGCAGCTTACTAGGAGGTGGGGAGGGGGTGCAGTTCTTC; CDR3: CASSLLGGGEGVQFF
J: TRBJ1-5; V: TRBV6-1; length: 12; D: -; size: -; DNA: TGTGCCAGCAGGGTAGGGGTTCAGCCCCAGCATTTT; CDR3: CASRVGVQPQHF
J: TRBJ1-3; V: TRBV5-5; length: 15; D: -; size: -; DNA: TGTGCCAGCAGCTTGGCCAGGGAGGCTGGAAACACCATATATTTT; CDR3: CASSLAREAGNTIYF
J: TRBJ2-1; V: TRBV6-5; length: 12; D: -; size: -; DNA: TGTGCCAGCAGTTTCGCCTACAATGAGCAGTTCTTC; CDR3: CASSFAYNEQFF
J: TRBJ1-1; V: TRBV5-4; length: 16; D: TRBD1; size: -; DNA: TGTGCCAGCAGCCAATCACCTGACAGGGTGAACACTGAAGCTTTCTTT; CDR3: CASSQSPDRVNTEAFF
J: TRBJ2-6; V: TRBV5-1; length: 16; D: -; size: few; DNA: TGCGCCAGCAGCTTGGCATTAGGGTCTGGGGCCAACGTCCTGACTTTC; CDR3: CASSLALGSGANVLTF
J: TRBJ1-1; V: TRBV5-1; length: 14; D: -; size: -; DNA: TGCGCCAGCAGCTTTCAGGGCTTGAACACTGAAGCTTTCTTT; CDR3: CASSFQGLNTEAFF
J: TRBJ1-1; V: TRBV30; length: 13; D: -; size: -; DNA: TGTGCCTGGAAGGGGCACATGAACACTGAAGCTTTCTTT; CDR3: CAWKGHMNTEAFF
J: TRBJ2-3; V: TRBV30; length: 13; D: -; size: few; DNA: TGTGCCTGGAGCCCACAGGGCACAGATACGCAGTATTTT; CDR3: CAWSPQGTDTQYF
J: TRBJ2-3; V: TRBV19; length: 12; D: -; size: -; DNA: TGTGCCAGTAGTTCGTTCACAGATACGCAGTATTTT; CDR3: CASSSFTDTQYF
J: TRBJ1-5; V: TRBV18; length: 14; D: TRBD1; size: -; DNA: TGTGCCAGCTCACTGGGACAGTCCAATCAGCCCCAGCATTTT; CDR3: CASSLGQSNQPQHF
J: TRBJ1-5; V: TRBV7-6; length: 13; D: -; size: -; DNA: TGTGCCAGCAGCTTAACAGATGATCAGCCCCAGCATTTT; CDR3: CASSLTDDQPQHF
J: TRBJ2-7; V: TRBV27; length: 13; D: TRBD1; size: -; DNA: TGTGCCAGCAGCCCACAGGGGTCGGGAGAGCAGTACTTC; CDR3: CASSPQGSGEQYF
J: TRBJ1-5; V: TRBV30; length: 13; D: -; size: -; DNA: TGTGCCTGGAGCCAGGGAGGCAATCAGCCCCAGCATTTT; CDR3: CAWSQGGNQPQHF
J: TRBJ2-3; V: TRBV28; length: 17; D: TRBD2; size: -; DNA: TGTGCCAGCAGTTTCGTCGACGGTCTAGCGGGACTGGATACGCAGTATTTT; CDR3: CASSFVDGLAGLDTQYF
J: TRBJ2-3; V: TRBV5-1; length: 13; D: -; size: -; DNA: TGCGCCAGCAGAGGGGATTTCACAGATACGCAGTATTTT; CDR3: CASRGDFTDTQYF
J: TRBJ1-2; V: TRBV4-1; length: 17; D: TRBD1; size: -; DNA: TGCGCCAGCAGCCAAGGAGTGAACAGGGGGCGCTACTATGGCTACACCTTC; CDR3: CASSQGVNRGRYYGYTF
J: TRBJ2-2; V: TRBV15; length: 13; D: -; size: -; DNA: TGTGCCACCAGCAGAGGTTACGCCGGGGAGCTGTTTTTT; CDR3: CATSRGYAGELFF
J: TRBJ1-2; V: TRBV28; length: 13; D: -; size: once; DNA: TGTGCCAGCAGTCGCCTCCAGCTATATGGCTACACCTTC; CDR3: CASSRLQLYGYTF
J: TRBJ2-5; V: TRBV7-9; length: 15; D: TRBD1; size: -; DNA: TGTGCCAGCAGCGGGCCCGGGACAGGGGGCGAGACCCAGTACTTC; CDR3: CASSGPGTGGETQYF
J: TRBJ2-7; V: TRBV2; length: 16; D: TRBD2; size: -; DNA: TGTGCCAGCAGTCTTGCTAGCGGGAGGGTTACCTACGAGCAGTACTTC; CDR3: CASSLASGRVTYEQYF
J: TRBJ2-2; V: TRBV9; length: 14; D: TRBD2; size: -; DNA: TGTGCCAGCACCCGGGGACTACCACAGCCGGAGCTGTTTTTT; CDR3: CASTRGLPQPELFF